This T cell receptor beta chain appears in the sequencing data of a study of T cell repertoires in cytomegalovirus infection. The wider study: Public TCR beta signatures indicated both CMV infection and matching HLA type. The study's findings and limits: Using cumulative public TCR beta family frequency, the authors identified those who carried CMV together with the relevant HLA. What dominated the ex vivo response were HLA-C-restricted CMV-specific TCR beta clonotypes.

TCRdb re-analysed the reads in MiXCR, keeping a single row per CDR3 protein. The sample includes 290,000 or so distinct CDR3 sequences, roughly a quarter seen only once; the top ten take about 15%. This clonotype was seen only a few times. Its antigen is still unknown. This CDR3 spans 13 amino acids. CDR1 and CDR2 (germline): SGHAT, FQNNGV. V was clipped by 5 bases and J by 7 bases, with 15 bases between them. The genes are TRBV11-2 and TRBJ2-7; D is perhaps TRBD1 (5 bases). The sequenced sample consisted of PBMCs. The clonotype originates from a human donor in good health (CMV status not recorded). Some clones in this sample may be carry-over from other donors' samples. The CDR3 here is CASSPTRKGEQYF. Written as DNA, the CDR3 is TGTGCCAGCAGCCCTACAAGAAAGGGGGAGCAGTACTTC.